This T cell receptor beta chain appears in the sequencing data of a study of shared clonotypes between healthy human individuals. Study-wide results and limits: A handful of donors showed sharing of about 4.7% of naive CD4 clonotypes. Shared clonotypes across all four donors exceeded non-shared ones in generation probability. Larger richness was generally estimated for naive than memory subsets.

Germline CDR1 is SGHAT and CDR2 is FQNNGV. The CDR3 is 14 amino acids. V was trimmed by 4 bases and J by 4 bases, leaving 14 bases between them. Regarding this clone: Its antigen is undetermined.

Terminally differentiated effector memory CD45RA+ cells were excluded from the naive CD8 cells, which were CD45RO-negative and positively selected for CCR7. Profiled with immunoSEQ multiplex PCR; TCRdb holds only in-frame clones, not every one. The sample lists some 2 million clones; approximately 95% were seen once. The rearrangement joins TRBV11-2 to TRBJ2-7; either TRBD1 or TRBD2 may fit D (7 bases each). The clonotype originates from a man between 18 and 35 years old in good health. The sequenced material came from naive CD8+ T cells sorted from blood. CDR3 sequence (DNA): TGTGCCAGCAGCTGGGGGGGACAGAAATACGAGCAGTACTTC. This codes for CASSWGGQKYEQYF.